This T cell receptor (beta chain) came from a study of blood T cell repertoires in COVID-19. Profiled with immunoSEQ multiplex PCR; TCRdb holds only in-frame clones, not every one. This repertoire shows around 60,000 clones, 80% to 95% found once; its top ten account for about 9.7%. This CDR3 is 15 amino acids long. Germline values: CDR1 LGHNT, CDR2 FRNRAP. V was pared by 9 bases and J by 2 bases, with 20 bases between. Sequencing was done on a sample of peripheral blood. The rearrangement joins TRBV12-5 to TRBJ2-7, with TRBD2 as a possible D gene (7 bases). The TCR was taken from a woman of 80 years or more with active COVID-19. The CDR3 protein is CARRTAGTTTYEQYV. In nucleotides, the CDR3 is TGTGCTAGAAGGACAGCGGGGACCACAACCTACGAGCAGTACGTC.